This TCR beta chain was recovered during a study of blood T cell repertoires in COVID-19. Background on the study: Whether acute or convalescent, the COVID-19 samples came from the United States, Italy and Spain.

Sequenced by immunoSEQ multiplex PCR; TCRdb stores in-frame clones only, minus some. The sample lists around 93,000 clones, more than 75% occurring once. The CDR3 is 16 amino acids. Trimming removed 3 bases from V and 3 bases from J; junction bases left unmatched: 9. CDR1 LNHDA and CDR2 SQIVND come from the germline V gene (reference sequence). Material: peripheral blood. The chain couples TRBV19 to TRBJ2-7, with TRBD2 matching over 9 bases. This TCR came from a human donor in a cohort sampled during active COVID-19. In nucleotides, the CDR3 is TGTGCCAGTAGTATCGGGATAGCGGGAGACCACTACGAGCAGTACTTC. Protein sequence: CASSIGIAGDHYEQYF.